One and the same sample provided the 18 T cell receptor beta chains below, sequenced in a study of T cells and Merkel cell carcinoma outcomes. The repertoire was sequenced with immunoSEQ multiplex PCR; TCRdb's copy has only in-frame clones and lacks some. The sample has under 20,000 clones; almost 85% are singletons. Sequencing used tumor tissue from Merkel cell carcinoma. The receptors were sampled from a human donor with Merkel cell carcinoma.

The CDR3 loop reads CASSAGTGKGSYGDTIYF. CDR3 nucleotides: TGTGCCAGCAGCGCCGGGACAGGGAAGGGATCATACGGCGACACCATATATTTT. The genes are TRBV9 and TRBJ1-3; 9 positions agree with TRBD1. Germline loops: CDR1 SGDLS, CDR2 YYNGEE. Trimming at V came to 3 bases and at J to 8 bases, leaving 18 bases not matched to a gene. This CDR3 contains 18 residues.

The chain employs TRBV6-9 and TRBJ1-5; 8 positions match TRBD1. CDR1 MNHGY and CDR2 SVAAGI come from the germline V gene. Trimming removed 7 bases from V and 0 bases from J; junction bases left unmatched: 2. The CDR3 consists of 14 residues. CDR3 sequence: CASKTGASNQPQHF. As DNA, the CDR3 is TGTGCCAGCAAGACAGGGGCTAGCAATCAGCCCCAGCATTTT.

This chain's CDR3 is CASSPGLYEQYF. CDR3 coding DNA: TGTGCCAGCAGCCCAGGACTATACGAGCAGTACTTC. V gene TRBV11-2 combines with J gene TRBJ2-7; weak D call: TRBD2 (6 bases). Germline V lookup: CDR1 SGHAT, CDR2 FQNNGV. This CDR3 has 12 residues. The V end lost 5 bases, the J end lost 4 bases, and 9 bases lay between the germline ends.

The gene calls are TRBV5-6 and TRBJ1-2, with D possibly TRBD1 on 5 matching bases. Per germline, CDR1 SGHDT and CDR2 YYEEEE. Between the trimmed V and J ends, which lost 0 bases and 7 bases, there was a span of 13 bases. This CDR3 has 14 residues. Here the CDR3 DNA reads TGTGCCAGCAGCTTGGGCAGGGCTTACCCTGGCTACACCTTC. Its translation is CASSLGRAYPGYTF.

CDR3 DNA sequence: TGCAGCGTTGATTTGAGCGGAGCGTACAATGAGCAGTTCTTC. Translating it yields CSVDLSGAYNEQFF. The chain carries TRBV29-1 and TRBJ2-1; a possible D gene is TRBD2 (5 bases). V lost 3 bases, J lost 4 bases, and 13 bases lay in between. From germline, CDR1 is SQVTM and CDR2 ANQGSEA. The CDR3 consists of 14 residues.

The chain employs TRBV5-6 and TRBJ2-7; weak D call: TRBD2 (6 bases). CDR1 is SGHDT and CDR2 is YYEEEE in the germline V gene. The V gene lost 3 bases and the J gene lost 5 bases, with 18 bases spanning the gap. The CDR3 contains 15 residues. CDR3 DNA: TGTGCCAGCAGCTGGGGATTAGCGGAAACCCACGAGCAGTACTTC. Its protein product is CASSWGLAETHEQYF. The whole variable domain, remainder taken from reference TRBV5-6 and TRBJ2-7, is DAGVTQSPTHLIKTRGQQVTLRCSPKSGHDTVSWYQQALGQGPQFIFQYYEEEERQRGNFPDRFSGHQFPNYSSELNVNALLLGDSALYLCASSWGLAETHEQYFGPGTRLTVT.

CDR3 residues: CASSKTRGESETQYF. CDR3 coding DNA: TGTGCCAGCAGCAAGACTAGGGGGGAGTCGGAGACCCAGTACTTC. The rearrangement joins TRBV6-1 to TRBJ2-5, with D perhaps assigned TRBD1 or TRBD2 (6 bases each). CDR1 is MNHNS and CDR2 is SASEGT in the germline V gene. This CDR3 contains 15 residues. Trimming stripped 6 bases from V and 5 bases from J, with 19 bases between.

The rearrangement joins TRBV4-1 to TRBJ1-3; possibly TRBD1 for D (6 bases). CDR3 length: 17 residues. Trimming stripped 4 bases from V and 4 bases from J, with 20 bases between. The germline CDR1 and CDR2 sequences are MGHRA and YSYEKL. The CDR3: CASSPLGWGAPGNTIYF. The CDR3 DNA is TGCGCCAGCAGCCCGTTAGGGTGGGGGGCGCCCGGAAACACCATATATTTT.

This chain connects TRBV14 to TRBJ2-7, with TRBD2 as a possible D gene (7 bases). CDR1 SGHDN and CDR2 FVKESK come from the germline V gene. This CDR3 is built from 16 residues. With 4 bases removed from V and 2 bases from J, the gap between germline ends came to 18 bases. CDR3: CASSPWGGTRAYEQYF. The DNA of the CDR3 is TGTGCCAGCAGCCCATGGGGAGGGACAAGGGCCTACGAGCAGTACTTC.

The chain carries TRBV5-1 and TRBJ2-5; D is perhaps TRBD1 or TRBD2 (6 bases each). The CDR3 is made up of 13 amino acids. Trimming removed 4 bases from V and 5 bases from J, with 12 bases in between. Germline V gene data show CDR1 as SGHRS and CDR2 as YFSETQ. CDR3 in DNA: TGCGCCAGCAGCCCGGGGGCGTGGGAGACCCAGTACTTC. It is translated as CASSPGAWETQYF.

This clone turned up a few times. This chain uses TRBV7-9 with TRBJ2-7; TRBD1 agrees at 8 bases. J lost 3 bases, V lost 6 bases, and 10 bases had no gene match. The CDR3 contains 15 residues. Germline V gene sequence: CDR1 SEHNR, CDR2 FQNEAQ (reference sequence). Here the CDR3 reads CASSHGTGVYYEQYF. DNA of the CDR3: TGTGCCAGCAGTCACGGGACAGGTGTTTACTACGAGCAGTACTTC.

The V gene is TRBV30, the J gene TRBJ1-5; D remains ambiguous. The CDR3 totals 15 residues. The germline V gene has CDR1 GTSNPN and CDR2 SVGIG (reference sequence). V was clipped by 0 bases and J by 3 bases, with 12 bases between them. In DNA form, the CDR3 reads TGTGCCTGGAGTGTAACCCGGGGATACAATCAGCCCCAGCATTTT. Amino acid sequence: CAWSVTRGYNQPQHF.

This clone has only a few counts. The V and J genes are TRBV5-6 and TRBJ2-7, with D possibly being TRBD1 (6 bases). V dropped 3 bases and J dropped 5 bases, with 21 bases sitting between them. CDR3 length equals 16 residues. Germline CDR1 is SGHDT and CDR2 is YYEEEE. The DNA of the CDR3 is TGTGCCAGCAGCTATAGGACAGCGCCTAACTTCCACGAGCAGTACTTC. It yields the protein CASSYRTAPNFHEQYF.

The CDR3 bases are TGCGCCAGCAGTGTACGACAGGGAGGCGATGGCTACACCTTC. Translation gives CASSVRQGGDGYTF. This chain connects TRBV10-2 to TRBJ1-2; 7 nucleotides align to TRBD1. This CDR3 spans 14 amino acids. The germline V gene encodes CDR1 WSHSY and CDR2 SAAADI. V shed 4 bases and J 6 bases; nucleotides not matched to a gene: 8.

V usage is TRBV10-3 and J usage is TRBJ2-1; 10 bases line up with TRBD2. The CDR3 has 18 residues. V lost 1 base and J lost 8; bases outside the gene matches: 14. CDR1 is ENHRY, CDR2 SYGVKD, per germline. The CDR3 region has the DNA TGTGCCATCAGTGAGTTTGCGAGCGGGGGGGCCGGTCTCCATGAGCAGTTCTTC. Amino acid sequence: CAISEFASGGAGLHEQFF.

The rearrangement links TRBV2 to TRBJ2-5; TRBD1 matches 7 bases. Germline CDR1 reads SNHLY; CDR2 reads FYNNEI. Trimming removed 1 base from V and 5 bases from J; junction bases left unmatched: 7. There are 15 residues in the CDR3. The CDR3 region is CASSEGYRGVETQYF. In nucleotides, the CDR3 is TGTGCCAGCAGTGAAGGCTACAGGGGCGTCGAGACCCAGTACTTC.

The chain couples TRBV18 to TRBJ2-5; unclear D gene. Deletions cut 0 bases from V and 5 bases from J, with 4 bases between. The CDR3 is 12 amino acids. Germline V lookup: CDR1 KGHSH, CDR2 LQKENI. For the CDR3, the DNA is TGTGCCAGCTCACCACCGGCGGAGACCCAGTACTTC. Residues: CASSPPAETQYF.

The chain couples TRBV7-2 to TRBJ2-7, with D uncertain. The CDR3 spans 14 residues. Trimming removed 3 bases at V and 2 bases at J, with 11 bases between. Looked up from germline, CDR1 is SGHTA and CDR2 is FQGNSA. Here the CDR3 reads CASSLGRLAYEQYF. In DNA, the CDR3 is TGTGCCAGCAGCTTGGGCAGGCTAGCCTACGAGCAGTACTTC.